The 30 T cell receptor beta chains below were found in one sample sequenced in a study of patients and donors after allogeneic stem cell transplantation. TCRdb re-called the RT-PCR reads with MiXCR, one entry per CDR3 protein. This sample carries roughly 200,000 distinct CDR3 sequences, 35% to 45% of them seen once, and the ten largest clones take roughly 12%. Sequenced: blood, either unsorted or a sorted T cell fraction (not recorded which). Receptors were obtained from a human donor who was either an allogeneic HSCT recipient or a stem cell or donor lymphocyte infusion donor (not recorded which). It is not recorded whose cells these are; they may come from a transplant donor.

The chain is built from TRBV10-2 and TRBJ1-5; a weak D match, TRBD1 (5 bases). CDR1 WSHSY and CDR2 SAAADI come from the germline V gene. The CDR3 is 14 amino acids. V lost 0 bases to trimming and J lost 2 bases, with 5 bases between them. The CDR3 DNA sequence: TGCGCCAGCAGTGAGTCAGGGGGCAATCAGCCCCAGCATTTT. Translation: CASSESGGNQPQHF.

The V call is TRBV5-1, the J call TRBJ2-3, with 7 bases matching TRBD2. CDR1 SGHRS and CDR2 YFSETQ come from the germline V gene. CDR3 length: 16 residues. After removal of 3 bases from V and 0 bases from J, the junction contained 7 bases not matched to a gene. The CDR3 sequence is CASSYDSGASTDTQYF. The CDR3 DNA follows: TGCGCCAGCAGCTACGACAGCGGGGCGAGCACAGATACGCAGTATTTT. Looking up the rest from reference TRBV5-1 and TRBJ2-3 gives the full variable domain: KAGVTQTPRYLIKTRGQQVTLSCSPISGHRSVSWYQQTPGQGLQFLFEYFSETQRNKGNFPGRFSGRQFSNSRSEMNVSTLELGDSALYLCASSYDSGASTDTQYFGPGTRLTVL.

The genes are TRBV7-9 and TRBJ2-7; D may be TRBD1 (5 bases). CDR3 length equals 14 residues. V lost 7 bases and J lost 2, with 15 bases in between. Germline V gene data show CDR1 as SEHNR and CDR2 as FQNEAQ (reference sequence). Here the CDR3 DNA reads TGTGCCAGCACCCAGGGTATCAGCGCCTACGAGCAGTACTTC. Translated, it gives CASTQGISAYEQYF.

This clonotype showed up many times. The chain recombines TRBV5-1 with TRBJ1-2, with 7 bases identical to TRBD1. Germline assignment: CDR1 SGHRS and CDR2 YFSETQ. This CDR3 comprises 13 residues. V trimming: 4 bases; J trimming: 3 bases; junction bases outside the gene matches: 3. The chain's CDR3 is CASSPGQDYGYTF. For the CDR3, the DNA is TGCGCCAGCAGCCCTGGACAGGACTATGGCTACACCTTC.

The CDR3 sequence: CASSHGRNQPQHF. CDR3 bases: TGTGCCAGCAGCCACGGACGGAATCAGCCCCAGCATTTT. The rearrangement links TRBV14 to TRBJ1-5; D uncertain. In germline, CDR1 is SGHDN, CDR2 FVKESK. Trimming left V 3 bases short and J 4 bases short, with 7 bases between. The CDR3 sequence is 13 residues long. The whole variable domain, filled in from reference TRBV14 and TRBJ1-5, reads EAGVTQFPSHSVIEKGQTVTLRCDPISGHDNLYWYRRVMGKEIKFLLHFVKESKQDESGMPNNRFLAERTGGTYSTLKVQPAELEDSGVYFCASSHGRNQPQHFGDGTRLSIL.

This clonotype was counted once. The V gene is TRBV7-6, the J gene TRBJ1-5; D is possibly TRBD1 (6 bases). The CDR3 sequence is 16 residues long. In germline, CDR1 is SGHVS, CDR2 FNYEAQ. V lost 5 bases to trimming and J lost 6 bases, with 20 bases between them. DNA for the CDR3: TGTGCCAGCAGCCTGCGAGCCGATTACAGGGCTCAGCCCCAGCATTTT. Residues: CASSLRADYRAQPQHF.

This clonotype was picked up a small number of times. V usage is TRBV7-3 and J usage is TRBJ1-6, with D possibly TRBD1 on 6 matching bases. Germline values: CDR1 SGHTA, CDR2 FQGTGA. This CDR3 is built from 13 residues. With 2 bases removed from V and 10 bases from J, the gap between germline ends came to 9 bases. CDR3: CASSLYRVSPLHF. DNA for the CDR3: TGTGCCAGCAGCTTATACAGGGTGTCACCCCTCCACTTT.

This clonotype was seen more than once but under ten times. This sequence joins TRBV5-6 and TRBJ1-2, with TRBD1 as a possible D gene (5 bases). Trimming pared 0 bases from V and 6 bases from J, leaving 15 bases between. This CDR3 contains 15 residues. Germline assignment: CDR1 SGHDT and CDR2 YYEEEE. The DNA of the CDR3 is TGTGCCAGCAGCTTGGCTCCCAGGGCCCACCATGGCTACACCTTC. Protein sequence: CASSLAPRAHHGYTF.

The V gene is TRBV5-1, the J gene TRBJ2-7; D could derive from TRBD1 or TRBD2 (5 bases each). Germline values: CDR1 SGHRS, CDR2 YFSETQ. The CDR3 covers 17 residues. V gave up 1 base and J gave up 5 bases, with 22 bases separating them. The CDR3 region has the DNA TGCGCCAGCAGCTTGAGTAGTTTTGGGACGGTGGTTAACGAGCAGTACTTC. Residues: CASSLSSFGTVVNEQYF. Using reference TRBV5-1 and TRBJ2-7 for the parts outside the CDR3, the full variable domain is KAGVTQTPRYLIKTRGQQVTLSCSPISGHRSVSWYQQTPGQGLQFLFEYFSETQRNKGNFPGRFSGRQFSNSRSEMNVSTLELGDSALYLCASSLSSFGTVVNEQYFGPGTRLTVT.

The chain joins TRBV12-3 or TRBV12-4 to TRBJ2-5; TRBD2 might be the D (6 bases). This CDR3 is built from 12 residues. Trimming cost V 2 bases and J 7 bases, with 8 bases left between them. CDR3 residues: CASSLQGGTQYF. The CDR3 DNA is TGTGCCAGCAGTTTACAGGGAGGGACCCAGTACTTC.

This chain connects TRBV4-1 to TRBJ2-3; D is possibly TRBD2 (6 bases). The CDR3 consists of 15 residues. Germline-derived CDR1 and CDR2 are MGHRA and YSYEKL. V lost 0 bases to trimming and J lost 7 bases, with 14 bases between them. For the CDR3, the DNA is TGCGCCAGCAGCCAAGATTTTCGCAGGACTAATACGCAGTATTTT. It translates to CASSQDFRRTNTQYF.

The CDR3 reads CASSDTGLQETQYF. CDR3 sequence (DNA): TGTGCCAGCAGCGATACAGGGTTACAAGAGACCCAGTACTTC. The rearrangement joins TRBV6-6 to TRBJ2-5, with a weak D call TRBD1 (6 bases). Trimming cost V 6 bases and J 2 bases, with 13 bases left between them. The CDR3 length is 14 residues. In germline, CDR1 is MNHNY, CDR2 SVGAGI (reference sequence).

A few counts support this clonotype. The V call is TRBV7-9, the J call TRBJ1-1; D is ambiguous. Germline CDR1 is SEHNR and CDR2 is FQNEAQ (reference sequence). There are 13 residues in the CDR3. V was cut by 1 base and J by 4 bases, with 7 bases left in between. The CDR3 DNA follows: TGTGCCAGCAGCTTAGGCAGGCCCACTGAAGCTTTCTTT. This encodes CASSLGRPTEAFF.

The CDR3 here is CASSLAGGTTDTQYF. CDR3 nucleotides: TGCGCCAGCAGCTTGGCGGGGGGTACTACAGATACGCAGTATTTT. The J gene is TRBJ2-3, the V gene TRBV5-1; TRBD2 agrees at 7 bases. This CDR3 has 15 amino acids. V lost 0 bases, J lost 3 bases, and 4 bases stayed unmatched. Germline V gives CDR1 SGHRS, CDR2 YFSETQ.

V and J are TRBV27 and TRBJ1-1, with D possibly matching TRBD1 (6 bases). The V and J ends lost 1 base and 3 bases respectively, with 9 bases between them. The CDR3 spans 14 residues. CDR1 and CDR2 (germline): MNHEY, SMNVEV (reference sequence). The DNA of the CDR3 is TGTGCCAGCAGTTTATGGGGGGCGGACACTGAAGCTTTCTTT. Amino acids: CASSLWGADTEAFF.

On this clonotype itself: This may be a read error, as it is one base from a much larger clone. The chain uses TRBV3-1 and TRBJ2-5, with D perhaps TRBD2 (5 bases). CDR1 and CDR2 from the germline V gene are LGHDT and YNNKEL (reference sequence). V gave up 1 base and J gave up 0 bases, with 6 bases separating them. CDR3 length: 14 residues. CDR3 DNA sequence: TGTGCCAGCAGCCAAGCGGGGAACCAAGAGACCCAGTACTTC. It encodes CASSQAGNQETQYF.

In its sample, this clonotype was seen a few times. This chain links TRBV28 with TRBJ1-2; TRBD1 matches 7 bases. CDR1 and CDR2 (germline): MDHEN, SYDVKM. This CDR3 has 14 amino acids. The ends lost 1 base at V and 4 bases at J; junction bases unmatched: 3. CDR3 sequence: CASSLSGQIYGYTF. The CDR3 nucleotides read TGTGCCAGCAGTTTATCGGGACAGATCTATGGCTACACCTTC.

The V gene is TRBV2, the J gene TRBJ2-7, with D perhaps matching TRBD1 or TRBD2 (5 bases each). Trimming removed 6 bases from V and 4 bases from J, with 13 bases in between. The CDR3 spans 13 residues. From germline, CDR1 is SNHLY and CDR2 FYNNEI. In DNA form, the CDR3 reads TGTGCCAGCAGATTTTCCAGGGAGTACGAGCAGTACTTC. Its translation is CASRFSREYEQYF. Together with reference TRBV2 and TRBJ2-7, the CDR3 gives the full variable domain: EPEVTQTPSHQVTQMGQEVILRCVPISNHLYFYWYRQILGQKVEFLVSFYNNEISEKSEIFDDQFSVERPDGSNFTLKIRSTKLEDSAMYFCASRFSREYEQYFGPGTRLTVT.

CDR3 bases: TGTGCCACCAGCAGAGTTCACAACTACGAGCAGTACTTC. It translates to CATSRVHNYEQYF. The chain joins TRBV15 to TRBJ2-7; D ambiguous. The CDR3 is 13 residues long. The germline gives CDR1 LNHNV, CDR2 YYDKDF (reference sequence). Trimming left V 1 base short and J 3 bases short, with 7 bases between.

This clonotype was detected ten times or more. The chain recombines TRBV12-3 or TRBV12-4 with TRBJ1-2; D is uncertain. The length of the CDR3 is 12 residues. Trimming removed 5 bases at V and 7 bases at J, with 11 bases between. Here the CDR3 reads CASSPDYGGYTF. CDR3 nucleotide sequence: TGTGCCAGCAGTCCCGACTATGGTGGCTACACCTTC.

V is TRBV4-1 and J is TRBJ1-4; possible D gene TRBD1, 6 bases. The CDR3 totals 15 residues. Looked up from germline, CDR1 is MGHRA and CDR2 is YSYEKL. V dropped 5 bases and J dropped 4 bases, with 14 bases sitting between them. The CDR3 spells CASSVQGTGNEKLFF. Here the CDR3 DNA reads TGCGCCAGCAGCGTCCAGGGGACGGGTAATGAAAAACTGTTTTTT.

The chain recombines TRBV27 with TRBJ1-5; 8 bases align to TRBD1. Germline CDR1 MNHEY, CDR2 SMNVEV (reference sequence). The ends lost 8 bases at V and 7 bases at J; junction bases unmatched: 10. The CDR3 sequence is 14 residues long. CDR3 in amino acids: CASALQGGNQPQHF. In DNA form, the CDR3 reads TGTGCCAGCGCCCTACAGGGGGGGAACCAGCCCCAGCATTTT.

This clonotype appeared a few times. CDR3 in amino acids: CATSSGAPPRSEAFF. The CDR3 region has the DNA TGTGCCACCAGCAGTGGGGCCCCTCCCCGATCTGAAGCTTTCTTT. This chain joins TRBV15 and TRBJ1-1; weak D call: TRBD1 (5 bases). This CDR3 has 15 residues. V dropped 3 bases and J dropped 6 bases, with 17 bases sitting between them. The germline V gene has CDR1 LNHNV and CDR2 YYDKDF (reference sequence).

The chain couples TRBV3-1 to TRBJ2-1; 10 nucleotides line up with TRBD1. The germline V gene encodes CDR1 LGHDT and CDR2 YNNKEL (reference sequence). Trimming cost V 5 bases and J 4 bases; bases outside gene matches: 11. The CDR3 covers 17 residues. CDR3 coding DNA: TGTGCCAGCAGCTCCCCTAGGGACAGGGGTGCGTACAATGAGCAGTTCTTC. This translates into CASSSPRDRGAYNEQFF.

In DNA, the CDR3 is TGTGCCAGCAGCCCGAGGGCCTTAGCGGGGAGCACCGGGGAGCTGTTTTTT. Translation gives CASSPRALAGSTGELFF. The rearrangement links TRBV13 to TRBJ2-2; 8 bases map to TRBD2. The CDR3 is 17 amino acids. The germline V gene encodes CDR1 PRHDT and CDR2 FYEKMQ (reference sequence). V lost 5 bases and J lost 4; bases outside the gene matches: 12.

This chain uses TRBV9 with TRBJ2-1, with D tentatively TRBD1 (5 bases). Deletions cut 3 bases from V and 1 base from J, with 11 bases between. The CDR3 runs 15 residues. Germline V gene sequence: CDR1 SGDLS, CDR2 YYNGEE. CDR3 coding DNA: TGTGCCAGCAGCGAGCAGGGTAGGTCCTACAATGAGCAGTTCTTC. Translated: CASSEQGRSYNEQFF.

This clonotype has ten or more counts. The V and J genes are TRBV20-1 and TRBJ1-1; D not certain. This CDR3 contains 13 residues. V gave up 4 bases and J gave up 1 base, with 10 bases separating them. CDR1 and CDR2 from the germline V gene are DFQATT and SNEGSKA (reference sequence). DNA of the CDR3: TGCAGTGCTACGTTGGGCCCGAACACTGAAGCTTTCTTT. The encoded protein is CSATLGPNTEAFF.

The J gene is TRBJ1-2, the V gene TRBV12-3 or TRBV12-4; tentatively, D is TRBD1 (5 bases). The CDR3 spans 13 residues. V lost 7 bases and J 4 bases, leaving 13 bases between the germline ends. Here the CDR3 DNA reads TGTGCCAGCAACAAGGGCAGGGTCTATGGCTACACCTTC. Translating gives CASNKGRVYGYTF.

The chain carries TRBV4-3 and TRBJ2-1, with D perhaps matching TRBD2 (6 bases). The CDR3 has 18 amino acids. CDR1 is LGHNA and CDR2 is YSLEER in the germline V gene. The V gene lost 0 bases and the J gene lost 7 bases, with 22 bases spanning the gap. DNA for the CDR3: TGCGCCAGCAGCCAAGATTCACCGGGCGCGGGGAAGGTGAATGAGCAGTTCTTC. It translates to CASSQDSPGAGKVNEQFF.

The CDR3 sequence: CSVVRDRTSYEQYF. CDR3 DNA sequence: TGCAGCGTTGTAAGGGACAGGACCTCCTACGAGCAGTACTTC. The rearrangement links TRBV29-1 to TRBJ2-7, with 8 nucleotides matching TRBD1. V shed 4 bases and J 0 bases; nucleotides not matched to a gene: 5. The germline gives CDR1 SQVTM, CDR2 ANQGSEA. CDR3 length: 14 amino acids.